Detailed here is one T cell receptor (beta chain). Antigen specificity is unknown. This probably arose from a read error, given a far larger clone one base away. The gene symbols are mouse symbols. The read terminates 1 residue before the CDR3 end, so the remaining end is supplied by the germline J gene. The sample carries other DNA sequences with the same CDR3. This CDR3 region has 14 residues. The ends lost 2 bases at V and 5 bases at J; junction bases unmatched: 3. Germline lookup yields CDR1 NSHNY and CDR2 SYGAGN. TCRbeta CDR3 was sequenced at survey depth with template counts. Method: immunoSEQ multiplex PCR; TCRdb's copy keeps in-frame clones and lacks some. The sample carries approximately 3,000 clones, 40% to 60% recorded once. Time point given: mouse harvest day 14 after allogeneic transplant. The graft held 10^6 splenic CD5+ T cells and 10^7 T-cell-depleted bone marrow cells. The sample belongs to a study of tissue T cells after allogeneic stem cell transplantation.

Study-level results: Limitations included a small, clinically heterogeneous cohort and limited sampling depth.

V and J are TRBV13-1 and TRBJ2-1, with TRBD2 matching over 8 bases. This TCR was sampled from a female BALB/c mouse given C57BL/6 T cells with graft-versus-host disease after an allogeneic hematopoietic cell transplant. Sequencing used gut tissue. The CDR3 DNA, read in part, is TGTGCCAGCAGTGACCGGACTGGGAATGCTGAGCAGTTC. As protein: CASSDRTGNAEQF. The full CDR3 protein reads CASSDRTGNAEQFF.